The sequence of this TCR beta chain was determined in a study of blood T cell repertoires in COVID-19. About the study: Sites across the United States, Italy and Spain contributed samples from acute and convalescent COVID-19.

About this clone itself: A junction end diverges from the germline sequence, so it may reflect a read error.

How the authors handled the data: Amplification with reference gene primers provided the estimates of nucleated cell counts. The protocol was immunoSEQ multiplex PCR, while the TCRdb copy is restricted to in-frame clones and leaves out a portion. That table gives V, J and clone size, and the DNA gave D and trimming. The repertoire includes about 180,000 clones, around 85% of them detected once, and about 20% sits in the top ten. The sequenced material came from peripheral blood. This clonotype originated in a person aged 70 to 80 with COVID-19, enrolled during active disease.

As DNA, the CDR3 is TGTGCCAGCAGTTACTTCAGACAGACGAATAATAAAAAACTGTTTTTT. Protein product: CASSYFRQTNNKKLFF. The chain couples TRBV6-5 to TRBJ1-4; tentatively, D is TRBD1 (5 bases). Germline V gives CDR1 MNHEY, CDR2 SVGAGI. This CDR3 is built from 16 residues.